This T cell receptor (beta chain) was retrieved from a study of OX40 agonist ivuxolimab in advanced cancers. As for the study in general: Past anti-PD-1, anti-PD-L1 or anti-CTLA-4 therapy was accepted, and 30% to 50% had received some.

General study findings and limits: The CD4+ and CD8+ T cells in the blood had expanded clonally by week 6 at 0.1 to 3.0 mg/kg. The antigen specificity of the peripheral T cells (those that were expanded) was not determined.

Profiling relied on immunoSEQ multiplex PCR, and the TCRdb table lists in-frame clones only, not all of them. This repertoire shows about 27,000 clones, approximately 80% found once; its top ten account for 25% to 30%. CDR3 size: 13 residues. Germline assignment: CDR1 SQVTM and CDR2 ANQGSEA. V lost 3 bases to trimming and J lost 8 bases; unmatched junction nucleotides: 5. This clone has only one observation. Its target is unknown. Sequencing was performed on CD4+ or CD8+ T cells sorted from blood, taken in a trial of the OX40 agonist ivuxolimab. The chain joins TRBV29-1 to TRBJ2-1; TRBD2 aligns across 9 bases. The TCR was taken from an adult with an advanced solid tumor such as melanoma, head and neck, liver or kidney cancer. The CDR3 region is CSVEAGGRDEQFF. DNA of the CDR3: TGCAGCGTTGAGGCGGGGGGGCGTGATGAGCAGTTCTTC.